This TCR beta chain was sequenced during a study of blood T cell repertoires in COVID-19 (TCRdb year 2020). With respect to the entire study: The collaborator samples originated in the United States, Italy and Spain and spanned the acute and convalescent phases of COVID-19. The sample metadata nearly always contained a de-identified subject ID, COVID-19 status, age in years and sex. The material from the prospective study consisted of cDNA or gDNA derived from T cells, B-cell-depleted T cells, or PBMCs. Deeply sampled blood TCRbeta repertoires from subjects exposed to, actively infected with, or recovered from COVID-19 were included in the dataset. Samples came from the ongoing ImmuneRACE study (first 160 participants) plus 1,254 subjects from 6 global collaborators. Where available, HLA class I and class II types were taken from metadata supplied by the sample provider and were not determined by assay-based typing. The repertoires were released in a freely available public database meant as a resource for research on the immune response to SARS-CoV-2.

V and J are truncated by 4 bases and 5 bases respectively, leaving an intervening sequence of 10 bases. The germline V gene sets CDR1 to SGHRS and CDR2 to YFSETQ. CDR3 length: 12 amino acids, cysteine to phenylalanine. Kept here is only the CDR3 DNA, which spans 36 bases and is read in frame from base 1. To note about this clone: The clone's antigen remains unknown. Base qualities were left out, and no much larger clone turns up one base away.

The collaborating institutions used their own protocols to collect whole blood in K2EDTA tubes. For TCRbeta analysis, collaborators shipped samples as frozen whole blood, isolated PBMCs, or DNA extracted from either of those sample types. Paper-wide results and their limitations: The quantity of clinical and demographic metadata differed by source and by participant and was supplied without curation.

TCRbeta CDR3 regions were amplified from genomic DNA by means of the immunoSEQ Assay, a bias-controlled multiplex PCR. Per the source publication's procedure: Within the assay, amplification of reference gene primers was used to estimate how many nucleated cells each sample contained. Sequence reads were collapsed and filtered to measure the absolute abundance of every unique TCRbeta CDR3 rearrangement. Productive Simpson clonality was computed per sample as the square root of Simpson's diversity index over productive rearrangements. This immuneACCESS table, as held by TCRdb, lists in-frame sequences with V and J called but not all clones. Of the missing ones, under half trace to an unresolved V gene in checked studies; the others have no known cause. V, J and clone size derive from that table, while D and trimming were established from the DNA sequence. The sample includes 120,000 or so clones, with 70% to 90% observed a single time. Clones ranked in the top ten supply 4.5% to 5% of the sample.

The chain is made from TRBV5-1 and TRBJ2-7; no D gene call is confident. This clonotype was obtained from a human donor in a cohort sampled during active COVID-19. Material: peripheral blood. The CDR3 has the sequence CASSARVDEQYF. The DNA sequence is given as TGCGCCAGCAGCGCAAGAGTCGACGAGCAGTACTTC. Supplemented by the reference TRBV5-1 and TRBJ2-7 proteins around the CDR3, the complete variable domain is KAGVTQTPRYLIKTRGQQVTLSCSPISGHRSVSWYQQTPGQGLQFLFEYFSETQRNKGNFPGRFSGRQFSNSRSEMNVSTLELGDSALYLCASSARVDEQYFGPGTRLTVT.